The 16 T cell receptor beta chains reported below all come from one sample, sequenced in a study of T cells in Graves' hyperthyroidism and ophthalmopathy. Authors of the study amplified TCR beta CDR3 regions from RNA transcripts. HTBI primers were employed in a first-round RT-PCR of the TCR CDR3. TCRdb redid the calling of the multiplex PCR reads with MiXCR, one entry per CDR3 protein. The sample lists more than 350,000 distinct CDR3 sequences, 15% occurring once. The material sequenced was blood. The receptors here all came from a woman aged 25 to 45 with Graves' hyperthyroidism.

This clonotype was picked up many times. This chain connects TRBV10-3 to TRBJ1-1; 7 positions agree with TRBD1. Germline V gives CDR1 ENHRY, CDR2 SYGVKD. This CDR3 comprises 13 residues. The V segment lost 7 bases and the J segment 4 bases; nucleotides outside the gene matches: 6. The CDR3 spells CAIIRQGGTEAFF. Written as DNA, the CDR3 is TGTGCCATCATTAGACAGGGCGGCACTGAAGCTTTCTTT.

This clonotype appeared many times. This chain links TRBV20-1 with TRBJ2-3; no firm D call. CDR3 length equals 16 residues. Germline-derived CDR1 and CDR2 are DFQATT and SNEGSKA (reference sequence). V was pared by 0 bases and J by 1 base, with 14 bases between. The DNA of the CDR3 is TGCAGTGCTAGAGACTCCCGGGCCTACGGCACAGATACGCAGTATTTT. Protein sequence: CSARDSRAYGTDTQYF.

A note on this clonotype: At one boundary the junction diverges from the germline segment, which might be a read error. The rearrangement uses TRBV7-9 and TRBJ2-1; 8 bases match TRBD1. The CDR3 sequence is 16 residues long. Germline V CDR1 and CDR2: SEHNR, FQNEAQ (reference sequence). The CDR3 reads CTSSPLPGQGSNEQFF. CDR3 DNA: TGTACCAGCAGCCCTCTGCCCGGACAGGGCAGCAATGAGCAGTTCTTC. Based on the CDR3 plus reference TRBV7-9 and TRBJ2-1, the full variable domain is DTGVSQNPRHKITKRGQNVTFRCDPISEHNRLYWYRQTLGQGPEFLTYFQNEAQLEKSRLLSDRFSAERPKGSFSTLEIQRTEQGDSAMYLCTSSPLPGQGSNEQFFGPGTRLTVL.

This clonotype was observed at least ten times. The V and J genes are TRBV25-1 and TRBJ1-5; 10 positions match TRBD1. Germline trimming cut 7 bases from V and 2 bases from J; bases unmatched to any gene: 11. Germline CDR1 MGHDK, CDR2 SYGVNS. The CDR3 is made up of 17 amino acids. This CDR3 reads CASTPGTGVGGNQPQHF. In nucleotides, the CDR3 is TGTGCCAGCACTCCCGGGACAGGGGTGGGTGGCAATCAGCCCCAGCATTTT.

This sequence joins TRBV5-1 and TRBJ1-1; the match to TRBD1 covers 8 bases. The CDR3 is 14 amino acids. V dropped 4 bases and J dropped 2; count of bases not matched to a gene: 4. Germline CDR1 is SGHRS and CDR2 is YFSETQ. The CDR3 is CASSGQGGNTEAFF. CDR3 bases: TGCGCCAGCAGCGGACAGGGAGGCAACACTGAAGCTTTCTTT.

There are many counts of this clonotype. The gene calls are TRBV6-2 or TRBV6-3 and TRBJ2-2, with D possibly called TRBD1 or TRBD2 (5 bases each). Germline-derived CDR1 and CDR2 are MNHEY and SVGEGT. The CDR3 length is 16 residues. V was shortened by 2 bases and J by 0 bases, with 10 bases between the two germline ends. The CDR3 DNA sequence: TGTGCCAGCAGTTACACGGGGCCCCCGAACACCGGGGAGCTGTTTTTT. It is translated as CASSYTGPPNTGELFF.

The chain carries TRBV3-1 and TRBJ2-1; 10 bases are a match to TRBD2. This CDR3 has 13 residues. Germline trimming cut 4 bases from V and 15 bases from J; bases unmatched to any gene: 9. Germline assignment: CDR1 LGHDT and CDR2 YNNKEL (reference sequence). The CDR3 spells CASSLGTSAEGFF. The CDR3 DNA reads TGTGCCAGCAGCCTAGGGACTAGCGCCGAGGGGTTCTTC.

Remarks on this clonotype: This may arise from a read error, as a much more abundant clone is one base away. The rearrangement joins TRBV20-1 to TRBJ2-7, with TRBD2 matching over 8 bases. The CDR3 spans 12 residues. Germline values: CDR1 DFQATT, CDR2 SNEGSKA (reference sequence). The trim removed 6 bases at V and 5 bases at J, leaving 6 bases unmatched. The CDR3 sequence is CSAKGLGHEQYF. The CDR3 DNA sequence: TGCAGTGCGAAGGGACTAGGCCACGAGCAGTACTTC.

The J gene is TRBJ1-6, the V gene TRBV12-3 or TRBV12-4; weak D call: TRBD1 (5 bases). The V end lost 5 bases, the J end lost 4 bases, and 9 bases lay between the germline ends. This CDR3 spans 14 amino acids. The CDR3: CASSPDRYNSPLHF. The CDR3 DNA reads TGTGCCAGCAGTCCAGACAGATATAATTCACCCCTCCACTTT.

This clonotype was seen repeatedly, ten times or more. The genes are TRBV20-1 and TRBJ1-1, with unresolved D. V shed 5 bases and J shed 4 bases, with 8 bases lying between them. CDR1 and CDR2 from the germline V gene are DFQATT and SNEGSKA (reference sequence). The CDR3 totals 11 residues. CDR3 sequence reads: CSADRVTEAFF. The CDR3 nucleotides read TGCAGTGCTGACCGGGTCACTGAAGCTTTCTTT.

In this sample, this clonotype turned up a few times. V is TRBV27 and J is TRBJ2-2, with unresolved D. Germline CDR1 MNHEY, CDR2 SMNVEV (reference sequence). Trimming pared 9 bases from V and 6 bases from J, leaving 8 bases between. The CDR3 runs 11 residues. The CDR3 nucleotides are TGTGCCAGTTACGCCCCCGGGGAGCTGTTTTTT. It translates to CASYAPGELFF.

A word on this clonotype: Being one base from a much bigger clone, this may be a read error. V is TRBV28 and J is TRBJ2-7; 13 nucleotides line up with TRBD2. V lost 7 bases, J lost 7 bases, and 13 bases stayed unmatched. This CDR3 has 16 amino acids. CDR1 MDHEN and CDR2 SYDVKM come from the germline V gene. In DNA form, the CDR3 reads TGTGCCAGCACCACTCTAGGGACTAGCGGGAACAATGAGCAGTACTTC. Translated: CASTTLGTSGNNEQYF.

The gene calls are TRBV7-6 and TRBJ2-5, with 7 positions matching TRBD1. The CDR3 covers 16 residues. Germline assignment: CDR1 SGHVS and CDR2 FNYEAQ. The V segment lost 1 base and the J segment 2 bases; nucleotides outside the gene matches: 7. The DNA for the CDR3 is TGTGCCAGCAGCTTAGGTTTCGGCAGGGGGCAAGAGACCCAGTACTTC. Translation: CASSLGFGRGQETQYF.

This clonotype was found many times. CDR3 protein: CRAQSSGRGNEQFF. The CDR3, as DNA: TGCAGGGCTCAGTCTAGCGGGAGGGGCAATGAGCAGTTCTTC. The chain has TRBV20-1 and TRBJ2-1; 12 nucleotides match TRBD2. The CDR3 sequence is 14 residues long. Germline CDR1 reads DFQATT; CDR2 reads SNEGSKA (reference sequence).

Regarding this clonotype: An end of the junction does not agree with germline; a read error may underlie this. This chain links TRBV5-1 with TRBJ1-4; D is perhaps TRBD1 (5 bases). Germline assignment: CDR1 SGHRS and CDR2 YFSETQ. The length of the CDR3 is 14 residues. CDR3 residues: CASRQRGPNEKLLF. The DNA of the CDR3 is TGCGCCAGCAGGCAAAGGGGCCCGAATGAAAAACTGCTTTTT.

The V call is TRBV5-1, the J call TRBJ2-5, with 7 bases matching TRBD1. Germline CDR1 reads SGHRS; CDR2 reads YFSETQ. This CDR3 has 13 amino acids. The V gene end was trimmed by 4 bases and the J gene end by 4 bases; junction bases not matched to a gene: 4. In DNA, the CDR3 is TGCGCCAGCAGCATACGGGACAGAGAGACCCAGTACTTC. This translates into CASSIRDRETQYF.